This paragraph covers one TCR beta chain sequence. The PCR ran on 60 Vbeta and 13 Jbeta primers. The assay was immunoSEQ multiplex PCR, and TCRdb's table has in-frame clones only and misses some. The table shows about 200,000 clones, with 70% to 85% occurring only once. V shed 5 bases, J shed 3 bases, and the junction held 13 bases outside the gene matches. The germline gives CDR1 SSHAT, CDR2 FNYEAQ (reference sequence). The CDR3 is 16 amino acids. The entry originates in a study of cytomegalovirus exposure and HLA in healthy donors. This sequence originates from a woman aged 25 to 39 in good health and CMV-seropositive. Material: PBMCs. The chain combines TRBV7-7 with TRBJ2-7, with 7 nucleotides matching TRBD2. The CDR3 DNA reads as TGTGCCAGCAGCGGTTCAGTGGGGGAGGGCAGCTACGAGCAGTACTTC. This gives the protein CASSGSVGEGSYEQYF.